This passage covers 24 T cell receptor beta chains from one sample sequenced in a study of blood T cells in healthy people across ages. Using a J-beta primer mix together with a sample-barcoded 5' primer, a second PCR was run for about 6 to 12 cycles. TCRdb analysed the 5' RACE reads with MiXCR anew, one entry per CDR3 protein. The sample lists over 500,000 distinct CDR3 sequences; about 28% were seen once. The sample also formed part of further work on T cells of mothers and their children.

Sequencing was done on a sample of blood. These receptors were taken from a boy between 2 and 15 years old in good health.

The chain links TRBV29-1 to TRBJ1-1, with D uncertain. Deletions cut 1 base from V and 0 bases from J, with 9 bases between. The CDR3 is made up of 14 amino acids. The germline V gene encodes CDR1 SQVTM and CDR2 ANQGSEA. In DNA, the CDR3 is TGCAGCGTTGAAGCCCGGCTTATGAACACTGAAGCTTTCTTT. It translates to CSVEARLMNTEAFF.

The CDR3 DNA follows: TGCGCCAGCAGCCAAACGGGACTACCATACACGCAGTATTTT. Protein sequence: CASSQTGLPYTQYF. V and J are TRBV4-1 and TRBJ2-3, with 7 positions matching TRBD2. The junction had 8 bases not matched to a gene; V was cut back by 2 bases and J by 9 bases. Germline V gives CDR1 MGHRA, CDR2 YSYEKL. The CDR3 extends over 14 amino acids.

Written as DNA, the CDR3 is TGTGCCTGGATTGGACAGGGGAACACTGAAGCTTTCTTT. Translation gives CAWIGQGNTEAFF. The chain uses TRBV30 and TRBJ1-1; 8 bases line up with TRBD1. Germline V CDR1 and CDR2: GTSNPN, SVGIG (reference sequence). This CDR3 has 13 amino acids. The trim removed 4 bases at V and 1 base at J, leaving 2 bases unmatched.

This clonotype appeared a few times. The CDR3 nucleotides read TGTGCCAGCAGCCGAGCACGGGGAGGCGAGCAGTACTTC. Translating it yields CASSRARGGEQYF. The chain couples TRBV7-9 to TRBJ2-7; D is perhaps TRBD2 (6 bases). From germline, CDR1 is SEHNR and CDR2 FQNEAQ (reference sequence). V lost 5 bases and J lost 6, with 14 bases in between. The CDR3 runs to 13 residues. The whole variable domain, filled in from reference TRBV7-9 and TRBJ2-7, reads DTGVSQNPRHKITKRGQNVTFRCDPISEHNRLYWYRQTLGQGPEFLTYFQNEAQLEKSRLLSDRFSAERPKGSFSTLEIQRTEQGDSAMYLCASSRARGGEQYFGPGTRLTVT.

This clonotype occurred a few times. The chain has TRBV11-2 and TRBJ2-7; no clear D gene. V was pared by 5 bases and J by 5 bases, with 13 bases between. This CDR3 is built from 13 residues. Per the germline V gene, CDR1 is SGHAT and CDR2 is FQNNGV. Written as DNA, the CDR3 is TGTGCCAGCAGCGGGTCGACAAGGGACGAGCAGTACTTC. This codes for CASSGSTRDEQYF.

V usage is TRBV20-1 and J usage is TRBJ2-7; tentative D call: TRBD1 (7 bases). The CDR3 contains 16 residues. V lost 1 base and J 4 bases, leaving 20 bases between the germline ends. Germline V CDR1 and CDR2: DFQATT, SNEGSKA (reference sequence). The CDR3 loop reads CSARATFQGGKYEQYF. The DNA for the CDR3 is TGCAGTGCTAGAGCGACGTTTCAGGGGGGAAAGTACGAGCAGTACTTC.

This clonotype was seen a handful of times. Here the CDR3 reads CASSQEGLAGVSETQYF. The CDR3 DNA reads as TGCGCCAGCAGCCAAGAGGGACTAGCGGGAGTGTCGGAGACCCAGTACTTC. The rearrangement uses TRBV4-3 and TRBJ2-5, with 14 bases that match TRBD2. Germline trimming cut 0 bases from V and 5 bases from J; bases unmatched to any gene: 5. The CDR3 loop spans 17 amino acids. Germline V gene data show CDR1 as LGHNA and CDR2 as YSLEER.

The table lists this clonotype with a few counts. The chain uses TRBV29-1 and TRBJ1-4; 9 nucleotides line up with TRBD1. Germline assignment: CDR1 SQVTM and CDR2 ANQGSEA. CDR3 length equals 14 residues. V shed 4 bases, J shed 3 bases, and the junction held 3 bases outside the gene matches. CDR3 protein: CSVVGQGSNEKLFF. The CDR3 DNA reads TGCAGCGTTGTAGGACAGGGGTCTAATGAAAAACTGTTTTTT.

This rearrangement joins TRBV25-1 to TRBJ1-1, with D possibly matching TRBD1 (6 bases). Germline V lookup: CDR1 MGHDK, CDR2 SYGVNS. Trimming stripped 3 bases from V and 1 base from J, with 15 bases between. CDR3 length equals 16 residues. For the CDR3, the DNA is TGTGCCAGCAGTGATCGGACAGCCAGGGGGAACACTGAAGCTTTCTTT. This gives the protein CASSDRTARGNTEAFF.

This clonotype was picked up a small number of times. The chain employs TRBV18 and TRBJ1-1; a possible D gene is TRBD1 (6 bases). This CDR3 region has 12 residues. Trimming removed 8 bases at V and 3 bases at J, with 10 bases between. Germline V lookup: CDR1 KGHSH, CDR2 LQKENI. This CDR3 is CASNRVDTEAFF. The CDR3 coding sequence is TGTGCCAGCAACAGGGTGGACACTGAAGCTTTCTTT.

V is TRBV20-1 and J is TRBJ2-7; tentatively, D is TRBD1 or TRBD2 (5 bases each). Trimming stripped 4 bases from V and 3 bases from J, with 13 bases between. Germline-derived CDR1 and CDR2 are DFQATT and SNEGSKA (reference sequence). The length of the CDR3 is 13 residues. This chain's CDR3 is CSAMGVAGYEQYF. CDR3 in DNA: TGCAGTGCTATGGGGGTTGCGGGCTACGAGCAGTACTTC.

This clonotype showed up just a few times. The chain employs TRBV15 and TRBJ1-2; no clear D. CDR1 LNHNV and CDR2 YYDKDF come from the germline V gene (reference sequence). The V end lost 0 bases, the J end lost 4 bases, and 6 bases lay between the germline ends. The CDR3 consists of 13 residues. The chain's CDR3 is CATSRDRPYGYTF. The DNA of the CDR3 is TGTGCCACCAGCAGAGACCGGCCCTATGGCTACACCTTC. The complete variable domain, with remaining parts taken from reference TRBV15 and TRBJ1-2, reads DAMVIQNPRYQVTQFGKPVTLSCSQTLNHNVMYWYQQKSSQAPKLLFHYYDKDFNNEADTPDNFQSRRPNTSFCFLDIRSPGLGDTAMYLCATSRDRPYGYTFGSGTRLTVV.

V is TRBV28 and J is TRBJ1-6; D not resolved. Between the trimmed V and J ends, which lost 3 bases and 14 bases, there was a span of 11 bases. CDR3 length equals 12 residues. The germline V gene encodes CDR1 MDHEN and CDR2 SYDVKM. The CDR3, as DNA: TGTGCCAGCAGTTTGCAGTCCGAATCCCTCCACTTT. It specifies CASSLQSESLHF. Supplemented by reference TRBV28 and TRBJ1-6, the full variable domain reads DVKVTQSSRYLVKRTGEKVFLECVQDMDHENMFWYRQDPGLGLRLIYFSYDVKMKEKGDIPEGYSVSREKKERFSLILESASTNQTSMYLCASSLQSESLHFGNGTRLTVT.

The table lists this clonotype with a few counts. The CDR3 reads CASSEWTGSDEQYF. The CDR3 DNA reads as TGTGCCAGCAGTGAATGGACAGGTTCAGACGAGCAGTACTTC. The chain couples TRBV2 to TRBJ2-7, with 7 bases fitting TRBD1. Germline V gene sequence: CDR1 SNHLY, CDR2 FYNNEI. The CDR3 runs 14 residues. The trim removed 2 bases at V and 5 bases at J, leaving 6 bases unmatched.

This clonotype occurred a few times. This chain joins TRBV7-9 and TRBJ2-1, with TRBD1 matching 7 bases. Germline-derived CDR1 and CDR2 are SEHNR and FQNEAQ (reference sequence). J lost 4 bases, V lost 5 bases, and 8 bases had no gene match. The CDR3 has 15 residues. The CDR3 DNA sequence: TGTGCCAGCAGCCACCAGGGGGATCGGTACAATGAGCAGTTCTTC. This sequence encodes CASSHQGDRYNEQFF.

This clonotype was recorded a few times. V and J are TRBV5-1 and TRBJ2-2, with 7 bases aligning to TRBD1. Losses at the gene ends were 4 bases for V and 0 bases for J; bases not matched to a gene: 6. The CDR3 has 16 residues. Germline loops: CDR1 SGHRS, CDR2 YFSETQ. CDR3 region: CASSLPTGTNTGELFF. In DNA form, the CDR3 reads TGCGCCAGCAGCCTACCGACAGGGACGAACACCGGGGAGCTGTTTTTT. Full variable domain (outside the CDR3, taken from reference TRBV5-1 and TRBJ2-2): KAGVTQTPRYLIKTRGQQVTLSCSPISGHRSVSWYQQTPGQGLQFLFEYFSETQRNKGNFPGRFSGRQFSNSRSEMNVSTLELGDSALYLCASSLPTGTNTGELFFGEGSRLTVL.

J is TRBJ2-5 and V is TRBV6-1; 12 bases align to TRBD1. Germline CDR1 MNHNS, CDR2 SASEGT. V gave up 6 bases and J gave up 5 bases; unmatched junction bases: 4. The CDR3 sequence is 14 residues long. The CDR3 is CASRRDRGPETQYF. CDR3 coding DNA: TGTGCCAGCAGGAGGGACAGGGGGCCCGAGACCCAGTACTTC.

The rearrangement uses TRBV29-1 and TRBJ2-7; TRBD2 might be the D (5 bases). This CDR3 comprises 11 residues. Germline loops: CDR1 SQVTM, CDR2 ANQGSEA. Trimming pared 7 bases from V and 7 bases from J, leaving 14 bases between. Written as DNA, the CDR3 is TGCAGCGGCGGACTTGGTCGGGAGCAGTACTTC. Encoded protein: CSGGLGREQYF.

The rearrangement links TRBV6-5 to TRBJ1-6; no definite D call. The V end lost 5 bases, the J end lost 7 bases, and 9 bases lay between the germline ends. CDR1 is MNHEY and CDR2 is SVGAGI in the germline V gene. This CDR3 has 13 amino acids. The CDR3 protein is CASSGSSNSPLHF. The CDR3 DNA sequence: TGTGCCAGCAGTGGGTCGAGCAATTCACCCCTCCACTTT.

The rearrangement links TRBV5-1 to TRBJ1-2; no definite D call. The germline CDR1 and CDR2 sequences are SGHRS and YFSETQ. This CDR3 is built from 15 residues. Trimming took off 5 bases at V and 2 bases at J, with 16 bases between the two ends. Here the CDR3 reads CASRQTPSTNYGYTF. CDR3 coding DNA: TGCGCCAGCAGGCAGACACCGTCTACGAACTATGGCTACACCTTC.

This clonotype was seen a few times. This chain joins TRBV15 and TRBJ2-1; 10 bases are shared with TRBD2. The J call may be incorrect, as the DNA end agrees better with TRBJ2-7. In germline, CDR1 is LNHNV, CDR2 YYDKDF (reference sequence). The CDR3 is 16 residues long. The CDR3 region is CATSSWSSGGVAEQYF. The DNA of the CDR3 is TGTGCCACCAGCAGCTGGTCGAGCGGGGGGGTTGCCGAGCAGTACTTC.

The rearrangement uses TRBV5-4 and TRBJ2-3; 7 nucleotides line up with TRBD2. With V trimmed by 3 bases and J by 0 bases, 4 bases remained unmatched. This CDR3 is 15 amino acids long. CDR1 is SGHNT, CDR2 YYREEE, per germline (reference sequence). The CDR3 DNA reads TGTGCCAGCAGCTCGACTAGCATTAGCACAGATACGCAGTATTTT. This encodes CASSSTSISTDTQYF.

This clonotype was found a few times. The chain uses TRBV6-1 and TRBJ2-5, with D possibly being TRBD2 (6 bases). The closer fit of TRBJ2-7 to the DNA end suggests the J call may be wrong. The CDR3 contains 17 residues. Germline loops: CDR1 MNHNS, CDR2 SASEGT. Here the CDR3 reads CASKGGEPYISAYEQYF. CDR3 DNA: TGTGCCAGCAAGGGAGGAGAGCCATACATTTCGGCCTACGAGCAGTACTTC.

Comment on this clonotype: The CDR3 carries no conserved terminal phenylalanine or tryptophan, so it likely arises from a read error. Here the CDR3 DNA reads TGTGCCAGCAGCCAAGATCTAGCAGAGACCCAGTACCTC. It specifies CASSQDLAETQYL. The genes are TRBV4-2 and TRBJ2-5; a possible D gene is TRBD2 (5 bases). CDR3 size: 13 residues. Germline values: CDR1 LGHNA, CDR2 YNFKEQ. V lost 0 bases, J lost 4 bases, and 6 bases lay in between.